This TCR beta chain originates from a study of PD-1 blockade in classical Hodgkin lymphoma. All trial patients relapsed after autologous stem cell transplantation. Best responses fell into complete response, partial response or progressive disease. This clone was seen a single time. The antigen remains unidentified. Profiling relied on immunoSEQ multiplex PCR, and the TCRdb table lists in-frame clones only, not all of them. In the table there are 75,000 to 100,000 clones, roughly 76% of which are singletons. Overall study results and limits: Similar baseline diversity was found in complete responders and newly diagnosed patients. It was CD4+ TCR diversity, not CD8+, that rose significantly by C4D1. Compared with healthy donors, newly diagnosed patients reportedly showed lower baseline TCR diversity.

This TCR came from a human donor with classical Hodgkin lymphoma. Material: peripheral blood mononuclear cells (PBMCs), obtained before the second cycle of nivolumab.

The DNA of the CDR3 is TGCAGCGTCCGGGACAGACATAACTACAATGAGCAGTTCTTC. Its protein is CSVRDRHNYNEQFF. This rearrangement joins TRBV29-1 to TRBJ2-1, with 7 bases fitting TRBD1. The CDR3 is 14 residues long. J gave up 3 bases and V 6 bases, and 8 bases lay outside the gene matches. Germline V CDR1 and CDR2: SQVTM, ANQGSEA.